The 18 T cell receptor beta chains presented below share a single source sample, sequenced in a study of OX40 agonist ivuxolimab in advanced cancers. The assay was immunoSEQ multiplex PCR, and TCRdb's table has in-frame clones only and misses some. The sample lists around 80,000 clones, approximately 90% occurring once. Sequencing was performed on CD4+ or CD8+ T cells sorted from blood, taken in a trial of the OX40 agonist ivuxolimab. These receptor sequences come from an adult with an advanced solid tumor such as melanoma, head and neck, liver or kidney cancer.

The rearrangement uses TRBV6-1 and TRBJ2-5; 7 positions match TRBD1. The assigned J gene may be wrong: the sequence end matches TRBJ2-7 better. This CDR3 spans 14 amino acids. CDR1 and CDR2 from the germline V gene are MNHNS and SASEGT. This CDR3 is CASAGRQGWYEQYF. The CDR3 nucleotides are TGTGCCAGCGCTGGGAGACAGGGATGGTACGAGCAGTACTTC.

This clone was seen once. The gene calls are TRBV28 and TRBJ2-7; 8 positions match TRBD1. The CDR3 extends over 16 amino acids. CDR1 is MDHEN, CDR2 SYDVKM, per germline. J was trimmed by 4 bases and V by 5 bases; bases with no gene match: 13. The CDR3 nucleotides are TGTGCCAGCAGTCTCCGACAGGGGATAGGGGTTTACGAGCAGTACTTC. Translating it yields CASSLRQGIGVYEQYF.

V gene TRBV29-1 combines with J gene TRBJ2-1, with D unresolved. The CDR3 consists of 15 residues. The V and J ends lost 0 bases and 10 bases respectively, with 19 bases between them. The germline gives CDR1 SQVTM, CDR2 ANQGSEA. This CDR3 reads CSVEDRKAGPPEQFF. The CDR3 DNA is TGCAGCGTTGAAGATCGTAAGGCTGGGCCTCCGGAGCAGTTCTTC.

This clone was recorded once. V usage is TRBV28 and J usage is TRBJ2-7; TRBD1 is a possible D gene (6 bases). The CDR3 covers 12 residues. Trimming removed 5 bases from V and 4 bases from J, with 9 bases in between. The germline V gene encodes CDR1 MDHEN and CDR2 SYDVKM. The CDR3 loop reads CASSRTVYEQYF. CDR3 sequence (DNA): TGTGCCAGCAGTCGGACAGTTTACGAGCAGTACTTC.

The J gene is TRBJ2-7, the V gene TRBV5-4; TRBD2 matches 7 bases. Germline CDR1 reads SGHNT; CDR2 reads YYREEE (reference sequence). This CDR3 is built from 16 residues. Unmatched junction bases numbered 13, after V lost 6 bases and J lost 1 base. CDR3 in DNA: TGTGCCAGCAAAAACCGGGGAGGGGATAAGTCCTACGAGCAGTACTTC. Its translation is CASKNRGGDKSYEQYF.

This chain links TRBV27 with TRBJ2-2; 13 bases are shared with TRBD2. CDR1 and CDR2 from the germline V gene are MNHEY and SMNVEV (reference sequence). V lost 8 bases to trimming and J lost 7 bases; unmatched junction nucleotides: 10. The CDR3 is 16 residues long. The CDR3 DNA reads TGTGCCAGCCAAGTACTAGCGGGAGGGCCAGGCGGGGAGCTGTTTTTT. It specifies CASQVLAGGPGGELFF.

The V and J genes are TRBV30 and TRBJ2-5; a weak D match, TRBD2 (7 bases). The CDR3 covers 14 residues. CDR1 is GTSNPN, CDR2 SVGIG, per germline (reference sequence). With 3 bases removed from V and 4 bases from J, the gap between germline ends came to 15 bases. As DNA, the CDR3 is TGTGCCTGGAGCCGCGGGGGCTTACGAGAGACCCAGTACTTC. Its translation is CAWSRGGLRETQYF.

The V and J genes are TRBV11-2 and TRBJ2-1, with a possible D match to TRBD2 (5 bases). This CDR3 is 12 amino acids long. CDR1 and CDR2 (germline): SGHAT, FQNNGV. The V and J ends lost 5 bases and 9 bases respectively, with 11 bases between them. In DNA, the CDR3 is TGTGCCAGCAGCCCTAGTGGGAGTGAGCAGTTCTTC. It codes for CASSPSGSEQFF.

V and J are TRBV11-2 and TRBJ1-1; 9 nucleotides line up with TRBD1. The V and J ends lost 5 bases and 8 bases, in that order; junction bases with no gene match: 9. Germline values: CDR1 SGHAT, CDR2 FQNNGV. This CDR3 is built from 14 residues. In nucleotides, the CDR3 is TGTGCCAGCAGCCCACGGGACAGGGAAACCGAAGCTTTCTTT. Encoded protein: CASSPRDRETEAFF.

The chain recombines TRBV6-1 with TRBJ2-7; TRBD1 aligns across 7 bases. V shed 4 bases and J 2 bases; nucleotides not matched to a gene: 2. The V gene's germline CDR1 is MNHNS and CDR2 SASEGT. This CDR3 has 13 amino acids. CDR3 residues: CASSAGQTYEQYF. CDR3 nucleotide sequence: TGTGCCAGCAGTGCGGGACAGACCTACGAGCAGTACTTC.

This clone was observed a few times. The chain couples TRBV6-5 to TRBJ1-5; 8 bases are a match to TRBD1. Per germline, CDR1 MNHEY and CDR2 SVGAGI. The CDR3 covers 14 residues. V shed 7 bases and J 5 bases; nucleotides not matched to a gene: 7. CDR3 residues: CASNARQGYQPQHF. CDR3 in DNA: TGTGCCAGCAACGCACGACAGGGGTATCAGCCCCAGCATTTT.

The rearrangement uses TRBV5-1 and TRBJ1-1; D is undetermined. CDR1 and CDR2 from the germline V gene are SGHRS and YFSETQ. V lost 0 bases and J lost 4, with 13 bases in between. The CDR3 has 15 residues. Here the CDR3 DNA reads TGCGCCAGCAGCTTGGTGGCGGGAACGGGCACTGAAGCTTTCTTT. Encoded protein: CASSLVAGTGTEAFF.

The chain carries TRBV7-2 and TRBJ1-5; tentatively, D is TRBD1 (5 bases). Per germline, CDR1 SGHTA and CDR2 FQGNSA. The CDR3 is 13 amino acids. V was cut by 5 bases and J by 9 bases, with 14 bases left in between. CDR3 nucleotides: TGTGCCAGCAGCGCGTCCCTGCAGGGGCCCCAGCATTTT. Encoded protein: CASSASLQGPQHF.

This clone has more than one count but fewer than ten. The J gene is TRBJ2-1, the V gene TRBV2; D remains ambiguous. Trimming cost V 7 bases and J 8 bases, with 9 bases left between them. Germline assignment: CDR1 SNHLY and CDR2 FYNNEI. The CDR3 is made up of 11 amino acids. Here the CDR3 DNA reads TGTGCCAGCACCCTAGAGTATGAGCAGTTCTTC. Translated: CASTLEYEQFF.

The V call is TRBV11-1, the J call TRBJ2-2; perhaps TRBD2 as D (7 bases). Germline V gives CDR1 SGHAT, CDR2 FQDESV (reference sequence). V was pared by 2 bases and J by 5 bases, with 15 bases between. This CDR3 has 16 amino acids. CDR3 DNA sequence: TGTGCCAGCAGCTTACCAACAGGGAGGGAAACCGGGGAGCTGTTTTTT. As protein: CASSLPTGRETGELFF.

This chain connects TRBV7-8 to TRBJ2-5, with a weak D call TRBD1 (5 bases). V lost 6 bases and J lost 1, with 18 bases in between. This CDR3 spans 16 amino acids. CDR1 and CDR2 (germline): SGHVS, FQNEAQ. This chain's CDR3 is CASRSWQGSTQETQYF. CDR3 DNA sequence: TGTGCCAGCAGGTCATGGCAGGGCAGCACCCAAGAGACCCAGTACTTC.

The rearrangement joins TRBV27 to TRBJ2-3; TRBD2 matches 7 bases. V lost 3 bases, J lost 6 bases, and 12 bases stayed unmatched. Germline V gene sequence: CDR1 MNHEY, CDR2 SMNVEV (reference sequence). This CDR3 is built from 16 residues. The CDR3 nucleotides read TGTGCCAGCAGTTTCCTGCGGGGGATCATCGGGGATACGCAGTATTTT. This encodes CASSFLRGIIGDTQYF.

This clone appeared a few times. The CDR3 loop reads CASSESGSPLHF. In DNA, the CDR3 is TGCGCCAGCAGTGAGTCTGGTTCACCCCTCCACTTT. The V call is TRBV10-2, the J call TRBJ1-6; unclear D gene. V shed 0 bases and J shed 9 bases, with 3 bases lying between them. The CDR3 contains 12 residues. Germline values: CDR1 WSHSY, CDR2 SAAADI.